Described below is a single T cell receptor (beta chain) sequence and its context. Its antigen is unidentified. These data are taken from a study of shared clonotypes between healthy human individuals. Overall study findings and caveats: At large depth, rarefaction still showed sorted-subset sequencing to be incomplete. Clonotypes not shared had lower generation probabilities than those common to all four donors.

The CDR3 is 12 residues long. V lost 6 bases, J lost 0 bases, and 3 bases lay in between. From germline, CDR1 is LNHDA and CDR2 SQIVND (reference sequence). Each sorted subset replicate got 200 ng genomic DNA, about 33,000 genomes. Data came from immunoSEQ multiplex PCR; TCRdb stores just in-frame clones and leaves some out. The sample holds hundreds of thousands of clones, 90% to 97% seen once. The sample taken for sequencing was naive CD4+ T cells sorted from blood. Subset given: CD45RA+ positively selected. This TCR was sampled from a woman aged 25-40 years in good health. The rearrangement uses TRBV19 and TRBJ1-3; D unresolved. CDR3 sequence (DNA): TGTGCCAGTAGGGGCTCTGGAAACACCATATATTTT. Its translation is CASRGSGNTIYF.